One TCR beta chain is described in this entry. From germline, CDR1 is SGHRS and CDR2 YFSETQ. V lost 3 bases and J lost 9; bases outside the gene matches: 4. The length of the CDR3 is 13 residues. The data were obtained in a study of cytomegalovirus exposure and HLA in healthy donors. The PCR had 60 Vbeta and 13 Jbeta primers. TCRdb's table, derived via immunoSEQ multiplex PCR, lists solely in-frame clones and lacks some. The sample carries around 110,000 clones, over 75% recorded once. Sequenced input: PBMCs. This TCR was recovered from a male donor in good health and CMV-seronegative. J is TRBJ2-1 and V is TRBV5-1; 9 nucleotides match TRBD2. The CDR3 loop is CASSWQAGGEQFF. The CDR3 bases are TGCGCCAGCAGCTGGCAAGCGGGAGGTGAGCAGTTCTTC.